A selection of T cell receptor beta chains follows, all from one sample in a study of blood T cell repertoires in COVID-19. Sequencing used immunoSEQ multiplex PCR; TCRdb keeps in-frame clones, though not all of them. The sample yields about 190,000 clones, approximately 91% seen once. Sequenced input: peripheral blood. The receptor source for this set is a man aged 18 to 29 with active or convalescent COVID-19. CDR3s include the opening cysteine and the closing phenylalanine or tryptophan. D genes are given only for firm matches. The listing skips clone size in some rows; elsewhere it reads once, few, many or a size class.

>TRBD1|TRBJ1-2|TRBV27|NA|15
TGTGCCAGCAGTTTCCGACAGGGGGACCTTCGAGGCTACACCTTC
CASSFRQGDLRGYTF
>TRBD2|TRBJ2-3|TRBV25-1|once|15
TGTGCCAGCAGTGAATGGGGACTAGCGTTGGGTACGCAGTATTTT
CASSEWGLALGTQYF
>TRBD2|TRBJ2-7|TRBV30|NA|13
TGTGCCTGGATGACTAGCGGTTCCTACGAGCAGTACTTC
CAWMTSGSYEQYF
>TRBD2|TRBJ2-1|TRBV2|NA|16
TGTGCCAGCAGCGTAGGACTAGCCGGGGTCTACAATGAGCAGTTCTTC
CASSVGLAGVYNEQFF
>TRBD2|TRBJ2-1|TRBV11-3|NA|20
TGTGCCAGCAGCCGCGGATGGGGTGGCAGGAGCGGGAAGTCCTACAATGAGCAGTTCTTC
CASSRGWGGRSGKSYNEQFF
>NA|TRBJ1-1|TRBV18|NA|14
TGTGCCAGCTCACTTGACACGACGAACACTGAAGCTTTCTTT
CASSLDTTNTEAFF
>NA|TRBJ1-2|TRBV6-1|NA|17
TGTGCCAGCAGTGAAGCCCTGTTATGGGGCAGGGATAATGGCTACACCTTC
CASSEALLWGRDNGYTF
>NA|TRBJ1-2|TRBV9|NA|15
TGTGCCAGCAGCGTACGAAGCCAGGGGACATATGGCTACACCTTC
CASSVRSQGTYGYTF
>TRBD2|TRBJ2-5|TRBV5-6|NA|14
TGTGCCAGCAGCAGTAGCGGGAGAGGGGAGACCCAGTACTTC
CASSSSGRGETQYF
>NA|TRBJ1-6|TRBV19|NA|14
TGTGCCAGTAGAGACCCGGGACTAAATTCACCCCTCCACTTT
CASRDPGLNSPLHF
>NA|TRBJ1-5|TRBV19|NA|15
TGTGCCAGTAGTATGGGAGGGGCTAGCAATCAGCCCCAGCATTTT
CASSMGGASNQPQHF
>NA|TRBJ1-1|TRBV9|NA|13
TGTGCCAGCAGCGTAGACTTACACACTGAAGCTTTCTTT
CASSVDLHTEAFF
>TRBD1|TRBJ1-1|TRBV7-2|NA|14
TGTGCCAGCAGCTTAGGACAGGGGTACACTGAAGCTTTCTTT
CASSLGQGYTEAFF
>TRBD1|TRBJ1-2|TRBV3-1/TRBV3-2|NA|13
TGTGCCAGCAGCCAAGGGACAGGGAATGGCTACACCTTC
CASSQGTGNGYTF
>NA|TRBJ1-5|TRBV2|few|14
TGTGCCAGCGAAGCTAGGGGAAGCAATCAGCCCCAGCATTTT
CASEARGSNQPQHF
>TRBD1|TRBJ2-3|TRBV2|NA|15
TGTGCCAGCAGTGGACAGGGGATTAGCACAGATACGCAGTATTTT
CASSGQGISTDTQYF
>NA|TRBJ2-3|TRBV5-1|NA|14
TGCGCCAGCAGCTTGGAGAGATACACAGATACGCAGTATTTT
CASSLERYTDTQYF
>NA|TRBJ1-1|TRBV3-1/TRBV3-2|NA|14
TGTGCCAGCAGCCAAGGGAGGGTGAACACTGAAGCTTTCTTT
CASSQGRVNTEAFF
>NA|TRBJ2-7|TRBV30|NA|13
TGTGCCTGGGCCTGGCGGAGCTCCTACGAGCAGTACTTC
CAWAWRSSYEQYF
>TRBD1|TRBJ1-1|TRBV27|NA|14
TGTGCCAGCAGTTTGAGGGACAGTCTAAATGAAGCTTTCTTT
CASSLRDSLNEAFF
>TRBD2|TRBJ2-1|TRBV11-2|NA|14
TGTGCCAGCAGCAGGCGGGGGGTAGGCGATGAGCAGTTCTTC
CASSRRGVGDEQFF
>TRBD1|TRBJ1-4|TRBV5-4|NA|15
TGTGCCAGCAGCTTGGCCGGACAGGGTCTAGAAAAACTGTTTTTT
CASSLAGQGLEKLFF
>NA|TRBJ1-4|TRBV6-5|NA|13
TGTGCCAGCAGTCCGGCGGTGGATGAAAAACTGTTTTTT
CASSPAVDEKLFF
>NA|TRBJ2-3|TRBV4-3|NA|13
TGCGCCAGCAGCCAAGAAGGAGGGGATACGCAGTATTTT
CASSQEGGDTQYF
>NA|TRBJ2-1|TRBV9|NA|14
TGTGCCAGCAGCGTAGATCCCTGGGGCAGGGAGCAGTTCTTC
CASSVDPWGREQFF
>NA|TRBJ2-5|TRBV6-5|NA|13
TGTGCCAGCAGGGAGTGGGGGGTAAAGACCCAGTACTTC
CASREWGVKTQYF
>TRBD2|TRBJ2-7|TRBV6-2/TRBV6-3|NA|18
TGTGCCAGCAGTTACTCGAGGACTAGCGGACCATCTACCTACGAGCAGTACTTC
CASSYSRTSGPSTYEQYF
>TRBD1|TRBJ1-5|TRBV10-1|NA|15
TGCGCCAGCACCCCCAGGGGGGACGGCAATCAGCCCCAGCATTTT
CASTPRGDGNQPQHF
>NA|TRBJ2-3|TRBV7-9|NA|15
TGTGCCAGCAGCTTAGTGGCAGGGGGGACAGATACGCAGTATTTT
CASSLVAGGTDTQYF
>NA|TRBJ1-5|TRBV6-5|NA|14
TGTGCCAGCAGGGGGCCTGGGAAGAACCAGCCCCAGCATTTT
CASRGPGKNQPQHF
>NA|TRBJ2-1|TRBV14|NA|13
TGTGCCAGCAGCCCCAGGGGCCGGAGCGAGCAGTTCTTC
CASSPRGRSEQFF
>NA|TRBJ1-4|TRBV2|NA|15
TGTGCCAGCAGTGAGACCGGCACAGCGGGGGAAAAACTGTTTTTT
CASSETGTAGEKLFF
>NA|TRBJ1-1|TRBV29-1|NA|13
TGCAGCGTTGAAGAGGGGCCGAACACTGAAGCTTTCTTT
CSVEEGPNTEAFF
>TRBD1|TRBJ2-5|TRBV7-2|NA|14
TGTGCCAGCAGCTTACGGCAGGGGGCTAAGACCCAGTACTTC
CASSLRQGAKTQYF
>NA|TRBJ1-1|TRBV12-3/TRBV12-4|NA|13
TGTGCCAGCAGGGCACAAACGAACACTGAAGCTTTCTTT
CASRAQTNTEAFF
>NA|TRBJ1-1|TRBV15|NA|13
TGTGCCACCAGCAGATCAGGGCCCACTGAAGCTTTCTTT
CATSRSGPTEAFF